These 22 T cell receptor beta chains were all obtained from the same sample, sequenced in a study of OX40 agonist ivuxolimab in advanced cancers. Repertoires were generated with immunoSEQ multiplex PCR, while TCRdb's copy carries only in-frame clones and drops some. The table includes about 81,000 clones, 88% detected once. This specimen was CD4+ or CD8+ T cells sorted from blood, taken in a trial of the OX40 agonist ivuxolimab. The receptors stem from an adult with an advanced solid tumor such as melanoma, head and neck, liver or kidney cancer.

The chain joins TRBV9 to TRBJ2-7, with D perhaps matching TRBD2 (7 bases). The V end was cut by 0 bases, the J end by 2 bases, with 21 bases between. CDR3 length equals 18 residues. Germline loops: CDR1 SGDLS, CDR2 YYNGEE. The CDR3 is CASSVDSGGSQRAYEQYF. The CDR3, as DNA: TGTGCCAGCAGCGTAGATTCGGGGGGCTCACAAAGGGCCTACGAGCAGTACTTC.

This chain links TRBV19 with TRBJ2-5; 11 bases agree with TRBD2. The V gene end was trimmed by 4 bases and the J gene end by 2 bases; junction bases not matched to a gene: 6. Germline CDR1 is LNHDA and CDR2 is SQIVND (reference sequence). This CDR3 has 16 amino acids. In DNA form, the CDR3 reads TGTGCCAGTAGTACGTCTAGCGGGGGGCGTCAAGAGACCCAGTACTTC. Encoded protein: CASSTSSGGRQETQYF. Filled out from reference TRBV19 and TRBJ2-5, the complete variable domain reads DGGITQSPKYLFRKEGQNVTLSCEQNLNHDAMYWYRQDPGQGLRLIYYSQIVNDFQKGDIAEGYSVSREKKESFPLTVTSAQKNPTAFYLCASSTSSGGRQETQYFGPGTRLLVL.

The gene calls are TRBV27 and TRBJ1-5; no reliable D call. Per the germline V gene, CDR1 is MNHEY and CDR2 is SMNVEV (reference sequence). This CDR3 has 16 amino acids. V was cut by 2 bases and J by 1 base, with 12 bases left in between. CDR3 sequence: CASSLKAELSNQPQHF. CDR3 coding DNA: TGTGCCAGCAGTTTAAAGGCAGAGCTCAGCAATCAGCCCCAGCATTTT.

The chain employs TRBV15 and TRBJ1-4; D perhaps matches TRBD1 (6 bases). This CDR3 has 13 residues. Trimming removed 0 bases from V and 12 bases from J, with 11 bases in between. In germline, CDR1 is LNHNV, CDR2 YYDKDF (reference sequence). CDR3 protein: CATSREGGSQLFF. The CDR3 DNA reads TGTGCCACCAGCAGAGAGGGGGGCAGTCAACTGTTTTTT.

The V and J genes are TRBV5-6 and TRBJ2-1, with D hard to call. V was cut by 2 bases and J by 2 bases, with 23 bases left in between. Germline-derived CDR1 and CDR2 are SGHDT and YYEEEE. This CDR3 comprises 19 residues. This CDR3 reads CASSFLSYFSPAPYNEQFF. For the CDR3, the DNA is TGTGCCAGCAGCTTTCTCTCTTACTTTTCGCCTGCGCCCTACAATGAGCAGTTCTTC.

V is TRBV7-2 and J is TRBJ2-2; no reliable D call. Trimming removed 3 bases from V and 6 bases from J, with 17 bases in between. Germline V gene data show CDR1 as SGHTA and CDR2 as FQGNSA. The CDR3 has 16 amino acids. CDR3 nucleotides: TGTGCCAGCAGCTTGGGCCGAACAAGCCAGTCCGGGGAGCTGTTTTTT. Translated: CASSLGRTSQSGELFF.

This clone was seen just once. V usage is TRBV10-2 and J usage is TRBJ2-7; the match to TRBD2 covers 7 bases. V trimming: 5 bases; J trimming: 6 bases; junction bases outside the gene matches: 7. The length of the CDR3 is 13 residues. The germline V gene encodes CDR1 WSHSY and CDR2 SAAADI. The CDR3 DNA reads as TGCGCCAGCAGTCCGGTAAGGGAGGGCGAGCAGTACTTC. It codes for CASSPVREGEQYF.

Written as DNA, the CDR3 is TGCGCCAGCAGCCCCCGACTAGCAGACACAGATACGCAGTATTTT. Protein: CASSPRLADTDTQYF. V and J are TRBV5-1 and TRBJ2-3, with 7 bases fitting TRBD2. Germline trimming cut 4 bases from V and 2 bases from J; bases unmatched to any gene: 7. The CDR3 runs to 15 residues. Germline CDR1 is SGHRS and CDR2 is YFSETQ.

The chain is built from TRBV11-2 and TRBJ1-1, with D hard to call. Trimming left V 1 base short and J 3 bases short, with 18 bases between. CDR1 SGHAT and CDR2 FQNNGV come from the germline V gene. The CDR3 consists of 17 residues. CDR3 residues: CASSLGRPLNYHTEAFF. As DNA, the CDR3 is TGTGCCAGCAGCTTAGGCAGACCACTGAATTATCACACTGAAGCTTTCTTT.

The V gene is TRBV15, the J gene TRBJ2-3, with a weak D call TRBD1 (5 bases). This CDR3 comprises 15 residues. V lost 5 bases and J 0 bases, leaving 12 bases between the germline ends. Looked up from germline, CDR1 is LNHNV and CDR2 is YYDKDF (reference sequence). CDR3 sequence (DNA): TGTGCCACCAGCCCTAGGGGCGCTAGCACAGATACGCAGTATTTT. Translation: CATSPRGASTDTQYF.

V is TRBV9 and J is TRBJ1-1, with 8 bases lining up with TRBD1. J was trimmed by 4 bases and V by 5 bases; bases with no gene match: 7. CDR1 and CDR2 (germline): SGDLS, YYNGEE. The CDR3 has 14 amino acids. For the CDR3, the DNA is TGTGCCAGCAGTAAATATACAGGGGGCACTGAAGCTTTCTTT. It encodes CASSKYTGGTEAFF. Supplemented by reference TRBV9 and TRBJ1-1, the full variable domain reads DSGVTQTPKHLITATGQRVTLRCSPRSGDLSVYWYQQSLDQGLQFLIQYYNGEERAKGNILERFSAQQFPDLHSELNLSSLELGDSALYFCASSKYTGGTEAFFGQGTRLTVV.

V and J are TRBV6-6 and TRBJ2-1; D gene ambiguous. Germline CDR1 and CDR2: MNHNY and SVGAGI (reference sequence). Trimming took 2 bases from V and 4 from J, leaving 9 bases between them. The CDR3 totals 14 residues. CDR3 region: CASSYGVEYNEQFF. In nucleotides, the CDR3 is TGTGCCAGCAGTTACGGGGTAGAATACAATGAGCAGTTCTTC.

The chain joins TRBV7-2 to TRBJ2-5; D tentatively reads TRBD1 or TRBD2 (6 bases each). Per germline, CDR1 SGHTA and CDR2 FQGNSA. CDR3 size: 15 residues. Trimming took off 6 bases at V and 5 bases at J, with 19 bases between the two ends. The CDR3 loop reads CASRRVRGPGETQYF. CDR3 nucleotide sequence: TGTGCCAGCAGACGTGTCCGGGGGCCGGGGGAGACCCAGTACTTC.

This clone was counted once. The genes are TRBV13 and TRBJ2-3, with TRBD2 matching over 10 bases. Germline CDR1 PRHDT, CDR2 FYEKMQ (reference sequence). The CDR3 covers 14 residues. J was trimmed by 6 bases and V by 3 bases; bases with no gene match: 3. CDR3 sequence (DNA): TGTGCCAGCAGCTTTAGCGGGGGGATGGATACGCAGTATTTT. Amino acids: CASSFSGGMDTQYF.

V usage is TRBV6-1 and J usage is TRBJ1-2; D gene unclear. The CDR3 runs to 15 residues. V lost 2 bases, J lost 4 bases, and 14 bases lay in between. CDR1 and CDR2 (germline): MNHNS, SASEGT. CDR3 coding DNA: TGTGCCAGCAGTGAATACCCACCAAGCCTCTATGGCTACACCTTC. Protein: CASSEYPPSLYGYTF.

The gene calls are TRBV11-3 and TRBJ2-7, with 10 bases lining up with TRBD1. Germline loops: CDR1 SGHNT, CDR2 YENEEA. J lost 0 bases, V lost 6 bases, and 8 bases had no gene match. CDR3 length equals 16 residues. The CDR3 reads CASSPGTGVLSYEQYF. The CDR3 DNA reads TGTGCCAGCAGTCCCGGGACAGGGGTACTCTCCTACGAGCAGTACTTC.

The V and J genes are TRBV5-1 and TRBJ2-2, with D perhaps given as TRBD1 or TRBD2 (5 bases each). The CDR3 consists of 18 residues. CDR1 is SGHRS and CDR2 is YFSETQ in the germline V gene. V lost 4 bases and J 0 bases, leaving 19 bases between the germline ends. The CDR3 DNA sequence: TGCGCCAGCAGCGTGAGCCCCGGGGCCGGCGCGAACACCGGGGAGCTGTTTTTT. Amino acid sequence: CASSVSPGAGANTGELFF.

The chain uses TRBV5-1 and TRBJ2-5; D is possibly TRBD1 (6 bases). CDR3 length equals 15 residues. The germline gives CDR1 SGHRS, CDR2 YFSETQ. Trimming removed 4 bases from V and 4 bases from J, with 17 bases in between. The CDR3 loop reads CASSQVPGQVETQYF. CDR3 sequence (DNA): TGCGCCAGCAGCCAAGTCCCGGGACAAGTAGAGACCCAGTACTTC.

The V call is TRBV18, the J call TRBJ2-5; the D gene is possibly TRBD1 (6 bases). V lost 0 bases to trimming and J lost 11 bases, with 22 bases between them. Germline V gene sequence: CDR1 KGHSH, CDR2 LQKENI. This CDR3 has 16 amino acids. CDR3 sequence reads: CASSPPSGAQLQEQYF. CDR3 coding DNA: TGTGCCAGCTCACCACCATCAGGGGCCCAACTCCAGGAGCAGTACTTC. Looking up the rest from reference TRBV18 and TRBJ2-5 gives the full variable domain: NAGVMQNPRHLVRRRGQEARLRCSPMKGHSHVYWYRQLPEEGLKFMVYLQKENIIDESGMPKERFSAEFPKEGPSILRIQQVVRGDSAAYFCASSPPSGAQLQEQYFGPGTRLLVL.

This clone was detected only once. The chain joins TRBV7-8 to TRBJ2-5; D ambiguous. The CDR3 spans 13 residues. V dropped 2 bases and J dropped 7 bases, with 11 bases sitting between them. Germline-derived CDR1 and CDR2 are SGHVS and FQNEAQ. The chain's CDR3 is CASSLSSVGTQYF. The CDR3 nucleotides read TGTGCCAGCAGCTTATCCAGTGTGGGGACCCAGTACTTC.

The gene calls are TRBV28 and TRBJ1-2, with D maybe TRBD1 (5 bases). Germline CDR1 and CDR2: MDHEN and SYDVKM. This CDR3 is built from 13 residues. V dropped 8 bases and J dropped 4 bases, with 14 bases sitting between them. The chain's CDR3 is CASLPGRSYGYTF. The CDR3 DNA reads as TGTGCCAGCCTACCGGGACGGAGCTATGGCTACACCTTC.

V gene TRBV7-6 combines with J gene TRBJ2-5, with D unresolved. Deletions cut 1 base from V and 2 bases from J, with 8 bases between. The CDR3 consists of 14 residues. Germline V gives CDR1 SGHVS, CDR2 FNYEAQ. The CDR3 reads CASSLGWGQETQYF. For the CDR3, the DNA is TGTGCCAGCAGCTTAGGTTGGGGACAAGAGACCCAGTACTTC.